Sequencing of this T cell receptor (beta chain) was carried out in a study of Graves' ophthalmopathy and Graves' hyperthyroidism. Study background: Peripheral blood was obtained at first diagnosis, ahead of any treatment.

Regarding the study as a whole: The model's prediction of ophthalmopathy progression had approximately 68% sensitivity and roughly 72% specificity. In blood, most expanded thyroid clonotypes above 0.001 frequency were also detected.

For donors with ophthalmopathy, the disease showed moderate-to-severe activity, reached CAS ≥3 and NOSPECS ≥4, and had lasted under 3 months. For repertoire sequencing, the TCR beta CDR3 regions were amplified from RNA transcripts. The workflow started with a first-round RT-PCR run with HTBI primers and then moved on to a second-round multiplex PCR. TCRdb re-called the multiplex PCR reads through MiXCR, storing one row per CDR3 protein. The top ten clones hold roughly a quarter of a sample with some 47,000 distinct CDR3 sequences, 50% to 65% of them seen once. Note on this clonotype: Its antigen is not identified. One junction end does not reproduce the germline sequence, and a read error may be involved.

Sequencing was performed on peripheral blood. The sequence was collected from an adult man with Graves' ophthalmopathy.

CDR3 amino acids: CARSPGGWSNQPQHF. Here the CDR3 DNA reads TGTGCCCGCAGCCCGGGGGGTTGGAGCAATCAGCCCCAGCATTTT. The chain is built from TRBV7-3 and TRBJ1-5, with D perhaps matching TRBD1 (5 bases). The length of the CDR3 is 15 residues. CDR1 and CDR2 (germline): SGHTA, FQGTGA.